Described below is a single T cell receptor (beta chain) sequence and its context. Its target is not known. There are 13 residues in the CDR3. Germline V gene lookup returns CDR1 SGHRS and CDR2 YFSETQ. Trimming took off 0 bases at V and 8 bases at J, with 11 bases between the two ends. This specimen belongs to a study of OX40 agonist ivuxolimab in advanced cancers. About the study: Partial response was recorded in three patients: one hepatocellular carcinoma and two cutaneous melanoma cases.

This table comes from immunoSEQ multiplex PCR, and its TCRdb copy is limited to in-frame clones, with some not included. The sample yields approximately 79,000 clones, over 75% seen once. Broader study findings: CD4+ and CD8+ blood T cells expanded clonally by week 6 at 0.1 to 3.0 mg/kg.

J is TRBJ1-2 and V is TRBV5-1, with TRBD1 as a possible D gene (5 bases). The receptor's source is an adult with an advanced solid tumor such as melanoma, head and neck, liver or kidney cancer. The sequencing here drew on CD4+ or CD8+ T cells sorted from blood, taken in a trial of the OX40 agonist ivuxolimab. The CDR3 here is CASSLEGHGGYTF. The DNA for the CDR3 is TGCGCCAGCAGCTTGGAGGGGCACGGGGGCTACACCTTC. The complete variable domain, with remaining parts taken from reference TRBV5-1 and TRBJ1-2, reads KAGVTQTPRYLIKTRGQQVTLSCSPISGHRSVSWYQQTPGQGLQFLFEYFSETQRNKGNFPGRFSGRQFSNSRSEMNVSTLELGDSALYLCASSLEGHGGYTFGSGTRLTVV.